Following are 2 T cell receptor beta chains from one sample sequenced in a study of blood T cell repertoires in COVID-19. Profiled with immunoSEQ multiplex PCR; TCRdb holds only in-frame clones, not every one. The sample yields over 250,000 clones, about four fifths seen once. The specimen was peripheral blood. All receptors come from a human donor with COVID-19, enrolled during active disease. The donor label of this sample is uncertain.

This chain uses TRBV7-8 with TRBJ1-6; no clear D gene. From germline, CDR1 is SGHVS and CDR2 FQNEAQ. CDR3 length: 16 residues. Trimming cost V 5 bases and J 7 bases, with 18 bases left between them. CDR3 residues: CASSLLRSIDNSPLHF. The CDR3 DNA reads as TGTGCCAGCAGCCTGCTTAGGAGCATTGACAATTCACCCCTCCACTTT.

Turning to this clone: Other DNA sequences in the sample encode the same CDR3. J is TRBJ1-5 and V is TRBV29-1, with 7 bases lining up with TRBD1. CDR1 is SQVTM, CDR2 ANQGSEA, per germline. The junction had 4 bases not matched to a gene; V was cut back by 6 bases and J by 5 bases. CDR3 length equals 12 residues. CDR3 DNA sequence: TGCAGCGTCAGAACAGGGGATCAGCCCCAGCATTTT. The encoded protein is CSVRTGDQPQHF.